One and the same sample provided the 23 T cell receptor beta chains below, sequenced in a study of human T cells and chemical hapten exposure. Time point specified: patch test 2, 6 weeks after DPC sensitization. Treatment described: therapeutic diphenylcyclopropenone sensitization with weekly scalp DPC. Each CDR3 protein is one row after TCRdb ran MiXCR on the RACE reads. Of approximately 350,000 distinct CDR3 sequences in the sample, roughly 6.3% were seen once. The sequenced sample was whole blood, obtained in connection with sensitization to the hapten diphenylcyclopropenone (DPC). These receptors were obtained from a woman aged 18-35 years with alopecia areata. Some clones in this sample may be carry-over from other donors' samples.

As regards this clonotype: An end of the junction differs from the germline gene, which may be a read error. V gene TRBV11-2 combines with J gene TRBJ1-1; maybe TRBD1 (6 bases). The germline gives CDR1 SGHAT, CDR2 FQNNGV. This CDR3 is built from 16 residues. The CDR3, as DNA: TGCAATGAAAAATCTCGCCAGGGGCTCATGAACACTGAAGCTTTCTTT. This translates into CNEKSRQGLMNTEAFF.

This clonotype was counted many times. The chain is built from TRBV5-1 and TRBJ1-1; D unclear. The V end lost 0 bases, the J end lost 2 bases, and 8 bases lay between the germline ends. The germline V gene has CDR1 SGHRS and CDR2 YFSETQ. The length of the CDR3 is 14 residues. CDR3 residues: CASSLEWGNTEAFF. DNA of the CDR3: TGCGCCAGCAGCTTGGAGTGGGGAAACACTGAAGCTTTCTTT.

There are many counts of this clonotype. The V call is TRBV12-3 or TRBV12-4, the J call TRBJ1-2; D possibly corresponds to TRBD1 (5 bases). The CDR3 runs 14 residues. Trimming removed 7 bases from V and 4 bases from J, with 16 bases in between. In DNA, the CDR3 is TGTGCCAGCACCTACCCGGGGGGAGGCTATGGCTACACCTTC. As protein: CASTYPGGGYGYTF.

This rearrangement joins TRBV5-1 to TRBJ2-3; D remains ambiguous. Per the germline V gene, CDR1 is SGHRS and CDR2 is YFSETQ. This CDR3 has 16 residues. The V end was cut by 4 bases, the J end by 0 bases, with 15 bases between. The CDR3 sequence: CASSAIRGRSTDTQYF. CDR3 DNA sequence: TGCGCCAGCAGCGCCATTCGTGGGCGAAGCACAGATACGCAGTATTTT.

This clonotype was observed a single time. A much larger clone differs from this one at a single base, so this may be a read error. The chain links TRBV20-1 to TRBJ2-7; D unresolved. The CDR3 has 12 residues. Between the trimmed V and J ends, which lost 5 bases and 5 bases, there was a span of 13 bases. Germline V gene sequence: CDR1 DFQATT, CDR2 SNEGSKA (reference sequence). CDR3 sequence: CSAGYDPDEQYF. DNA for the CDR3: TGCAGTGCTGGTTATGACCCAGACGAGCAGTACTTC.

This chain joins TRBV6-1 and TRBJ1-3; D is ambiguous. The CDR3 loop spans 15 amino acids. Deletions cut 7 bases from V and 6 bases from J, with 19 bases between. CDR1 and CDR2 (germline): MNHNS, SASEGT. The CDR3 DNA reads TGTGCCAGCATTTGGAATCCCGGACCTCCAAACACCATATATTTT. Translated: CASIWNPGPPNTIYF.

The chain joins TRBV20-1 to TRBJ2-7; 10 bases line up with TRBD2. The length of the CDR3 is 13 residues. Germline CDR1 DFQATT, CDR2 SNEGSKA (reference sequence). V lost 0 bases, J lost 11 bases, and 7 bases stayed unmatched. The CDR3 DNA sequence: TGCAGTGCTAGAGATTTTCAGCGGGGGGGAAAGTACTTC. As protein: CSARDFQRGGKYF.

The chain employs TRBV20-1 and TRBJ2-1; 8 bases fit TRBD2. CDR1 is DFQATT and CDR2 is SNEGSKA in the germline V gene (reference sequence). This CDR3 has 15 amino acids. Trimming at V came to 1 base and at J to 6 bases, leaving 8 bases not matched to a gene. The CDR3 region is CSARAALAGPNEQFF. The DNA for the CDR3 is TGCAGTGCTAGAGCGGCGCTAGCGGGTCCCAATGAGCAGTTCTTC.

This clonotype was observed many times. The chain employs TRBV6-2 or TRBV6-3 and TRBJ1-1; D gene unclear. This CDR3 is built from 17 residues. Germline lookup yields CDR1 MNHEY and CDR2 SVGEGT. V was pared by 6 bases and J by 2 bases, with 22 bases between. The CDR3 is CASSPVWPRTSNTEAFF. Here the CDR3 DNA reads TGTGCCAGCAGCCCCGTCTGGCCCAGGACGAGCAACACTGAAGCTTTCTTT.

A few counts support this clonotype. The genes are TRBV5-1 and TRBJ2-5; possible D gene TRBD2, 6 bases. V shed 4 bases and J shed 10 bases, with 20 bases lying between them. The CDR3 loop spans 14 amino acids. The germline gives CDR1 SGHRS, CDR2 YFSETQ. Here the CDR3 DNA reads TGCGCCAGCAGCCCCGCGGGGAACGAGGGAAACCAGTACTTC. Its protein is CASSPAGNEGNQYF.

Many counts were recorded for this clonotype. The rearrangement joins TRBV7-9 to TRBJ1-2; 7 bases match TRBD1. Unmatched junction bases numbered 2, after V lost 10 bases and J lost 0 bases. Germline values: CDR1 SEHNR, CDR2 FQNEAQ (reference sequence). This CDR3 spans 12 amino acids. CDR3 nucleotides: TGTGCCACGACAGGGCCTAACTATGGCTACACCTTC. This codes for CATTGPNYGYTF.

The CDR3 nucleotides are TGTGCCAGCAGCCCGTACAGGAACACTGAAGCTTTCTTT. Translated: CASSPYRNTEAFF. This chain connects TRBV7-8 to TRBJ1-1; D unresolved. CDR3 length: 13 residues. Germline loops: CDR1 SGHVS, CDR2 FQNEAQ. V was trimmed by 5 bases and J by 1 base, leaving 8 bases between them. Full variable domain (remainder filled in from reference TRBV7-8 and TRBJ1-1): GAGVSQSPRYKVAKRGQDVALRCDPISGHVSLFWYQQALGQGPEFLTYFQNEAQLDKSGLPSDRFFAERPEGSVSTLKIQRTQQEDSAVYLCASSPYRNTEAFFGQGTRLTVV.

In this sample, this clonotype turned up many times. This chain joins TRBV12-3 or TRBV12-4 and TRBJ1-6, with 10 bases matching TRBD1. V lost 5 bases, J lost 11 bases, and 9 bases stayed unmatched. This CDR3 comprises 15 residues. The CDR3: CASSRQGAIETPLHF. CDR3 nucleotides: TGTGCCAGCAGTAGACAGGGGGCGATTGAGACACCCCTCCACTTT.

The rearrangement links TRBV2 to TRBJ1-3; TRBD1 matches 7 bases. The germline gives CDR1 SNHLY, CDR2 FYNNEI. The CDR3 is 17 amino acids. V dropped 6 bases and J dropped 1; count of bases not matched to a gene: 12. The CDR3 sequence: CASSLMGRGFSGNTIYF. CDR3 bases: TGTGCCAGCAGCCTAATGGGCAGGGGGTTTTCTGGAAACACCATATATTTT.

This clonotype was found a few times. The V call is TRBV3-1, the J call TRBJ1-4, with 7 bases matching TRBD1. Trimming removed 3 bases from V and 0 bases from J; junction bases left unmatched: 4. There are 16 residues in the CDR3. Germline CDR1 and CDR2: LGHDT and YNNKEL (reference sequence). The CDR3 here is CASSQHRGATNEKLFF. The CDR3 DNA sequence: TGTGCCAGCAGCCAGCACAGGGGAGCAACTAATGAAAAACTGTTTTTT.

V and J are TRBV20-1 and TRBJ1-2; maybe TRBD1 (5 bases). The CDR3 loop spans 15 amino acids. The V end was cut by 5 bases, the J end by 2 bases, with 18 bases between. Germline loops: CDR1 DFQATT, CDR2 SNEGSKA (reference sequence). The CDR3 coding sequence is TGCAGTGCTGCATCCGGGACGAGTCCCAACTATGGCTACACCTTC. It translates to CSAASGTSPNYGYTF.

This clonotype was counted ten times or more. The rearrangement joins TRBV18 to TRBJ1-5; no clear D gene. The CDR3 sequence is 16 residues long. Trimming stripped 4 bases from V and 5 bases from J, with 18 bases between. CDR1 and CDR2 from the germline V gene are KGHSH and LQKENI. CDR3 DNA sequence: TGTGCCAGCTCACTTCGCGAACAATCGGTGGATCAGCCCCAGCATTTT. This gives the protein CASSLREQSVDQPQHF.

This clonotype was picked up many times. The rearrangement links TRBV5-1 to TRBJ1-1; D is uncertain. The V gene's germline CDR1 is SGHRS and CDR2 YFSETQ. V was shortened by 2 bases and J by 3 bases, with 11 bases between the two germline ends. The CDR3 runs 14 residues. CDR3: CASSLTDGYTEAFF. For the CDR3, the DNA is TGCGCCAGCAGCTTAACTGACGGGTACACTGAAGCTTTCTTT.

Worth noting for this clonotype: This may be a read error, as it is one base from a much larger clone. The rearrangement joins TRBV6-5 to TRBJ1-3, with 7 positions matching TRBD1. The germline V gene has CDR1 MNHEY and CDR2 SVGAGI. The length of the CDR3 is 15 residues. The CDR3, as DNA: TGTGCCAGCAGCCCGACAGGGTTTGCTGGAATCACCATATATTTT. Encoded protein: CASSPTGFAGITIYF.

This clonotype was seen a few times. The chain links TRBV5-6 to TRBJ1-5; tentatively, D is TRBD1 (5 bases). V was shortened by 4 bases and J by 6 bases, with 11 bases between the two germline ends. The CDR3 runs to 13 residues. CDR1 is SGHDT, CDR2 YYEEEE, per germline. The CDR3 nucleotides are TGTGCCAGCAGCCCAGGCAGGGTTCAGCCCCAGCATTTT. It specifies CASSPGRVQPQHF.

J is TRBJ1-1 and V is TRBV10-3; a possible D gene is TRBD1 (5 bases). The CDR3 is made up of 14 amino acids. Germline V CDR1 and CDR2: ENHRY, SYGVKD. Trimming pared 3 bases from V and 2 bases from J, leaving 10 bases between. CDR3 DNA: TGTGCCATCAGTGATCAGGGTTCAAACACTGAAGCTTTCTTT. As protein: CAISDQGSNTEAFF.

Many counts were recorded for this clonotype. CDR3 protein: CASGRRENEKLFF. The CDR3 DNA is TGTGCCAGCGGGAGGAGGGAGAATGAAAAACTGTTTTTT. The chain combines TRBV6-6 with TRBJ1-4; D uncertain. This CDR3 has 13 residues. The germline V gene has CDR1 MNHNY and CDR2 SVGAGI (reference sequence). Trimming took 8 bases from V and 5 from J, leaving 12 bases between them.

This clonotype was seen a handful of times. J is TRBJ1-5 and V is TRBV7-7; 9 bases are a match to TRBD1. V lost 11 bases to trimming and J lost 2 bases; unmatched junction nucleotides: 13. The CDR3 has 16 amino acids. Germline CDR1 and CDR2: SSHAT and FNYEAQ (reference sequence). CDR3 nucleotide sequence: TGTGCCGGTACCGAAGACAGGGGGTATTGCAATCAGCCCCAGCATTTT. This sequence encodes CAGTEDRGYCNQPQHF.